This T cell receptor (beta chain) was obtained from a study of cytomegalovirus exposure and HLA in healthy donors. The overall study: There were tens of millions of unique TCRs (from HLA-typed donors) in an early data release.

It was with 60 Vbeta and 13 Jbeta primers that the PCR ran. The repertoire was sequenced with immunoSEQ multiplex PCR; TCRdb's copy has only in-frame clones and lacks some. In the table there are some 76,000 clones, roughly 85% of which are singletons. Only one count was recorded for this clone. Trimming at V came to 0 bases and at J to 3 bases, leaving 4 bases not matched to a gene. Germline V gives CDR1 SGHRS, CDR2 YFSETQ. This CDR3 region has 16 residues. There were likely unrecorded immune exposures, though donors were nominally healthy when sampled. This TCR was sampled from a young woman in good health and CMV-seronegative. Sequencing was done on a sample of PBMCs. The chain uses TRBV5-1 and TRBJ2-7; 12 nucleotides match TRBD2. The CDR3 protein is CASSLGLAGVHYEQYF. CDR3 DNA sequence: TGCGCCAGCAGCTTGGGACTAGCGGGAGTACACTACGAGCAGTACTTC.